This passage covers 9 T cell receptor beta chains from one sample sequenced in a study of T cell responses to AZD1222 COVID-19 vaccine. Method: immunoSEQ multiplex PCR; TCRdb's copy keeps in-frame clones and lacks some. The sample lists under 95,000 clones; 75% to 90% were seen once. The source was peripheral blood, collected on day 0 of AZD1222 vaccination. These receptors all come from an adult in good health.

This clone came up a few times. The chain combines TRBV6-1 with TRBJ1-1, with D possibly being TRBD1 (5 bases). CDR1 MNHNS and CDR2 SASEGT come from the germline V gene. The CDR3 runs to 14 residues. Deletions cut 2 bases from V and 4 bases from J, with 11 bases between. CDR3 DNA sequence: TGTGCCAGCAGTGAACCCGAGGGGAGCACTGAAGCTTTCTTT. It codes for CASSEPEGSTEAFF.

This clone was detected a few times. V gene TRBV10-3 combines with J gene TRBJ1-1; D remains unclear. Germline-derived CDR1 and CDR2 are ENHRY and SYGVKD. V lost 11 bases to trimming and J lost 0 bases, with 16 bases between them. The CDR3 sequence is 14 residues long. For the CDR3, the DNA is TGTGCCTCCATTGCGGGCAGCATGAACACTGAAGCTTTCTTT. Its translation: CASIAGSMNTEAFF.

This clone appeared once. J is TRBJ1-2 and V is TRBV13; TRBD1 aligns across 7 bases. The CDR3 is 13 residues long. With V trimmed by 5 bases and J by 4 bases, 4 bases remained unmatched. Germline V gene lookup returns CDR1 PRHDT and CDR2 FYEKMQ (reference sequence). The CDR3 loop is CASSRDRVYGYTF. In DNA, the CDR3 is TGTGCCAGCAGCCGAGACAGGGTCTATGGCTACACCTTC.

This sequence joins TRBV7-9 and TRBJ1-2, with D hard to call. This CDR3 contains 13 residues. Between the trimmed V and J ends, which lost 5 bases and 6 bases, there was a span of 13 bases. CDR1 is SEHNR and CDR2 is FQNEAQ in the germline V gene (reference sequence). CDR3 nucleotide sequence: TGTGCCAGCAGCCTTATACAAGTCGATGGCTACACCTTC. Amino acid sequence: CASSLIQVDGYTF.

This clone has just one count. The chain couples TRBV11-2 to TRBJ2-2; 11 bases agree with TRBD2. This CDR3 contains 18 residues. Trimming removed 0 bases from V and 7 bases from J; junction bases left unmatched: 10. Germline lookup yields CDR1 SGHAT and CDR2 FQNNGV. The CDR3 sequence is CASSLELSSGGPGGELFF. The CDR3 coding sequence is TGTGCCAGCAGCTTAGAATTATCTAGCGGGGGGCCGGGCGGGGAGCTGTTTTTT.

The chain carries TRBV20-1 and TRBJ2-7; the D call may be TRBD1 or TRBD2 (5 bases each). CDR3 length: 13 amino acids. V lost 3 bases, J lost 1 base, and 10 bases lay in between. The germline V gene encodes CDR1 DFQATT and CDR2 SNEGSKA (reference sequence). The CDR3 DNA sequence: TGCAGTGCTAGTGAGGGGATATCCTACGAGCAGTACTTC. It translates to CSASEGISYEQYF.

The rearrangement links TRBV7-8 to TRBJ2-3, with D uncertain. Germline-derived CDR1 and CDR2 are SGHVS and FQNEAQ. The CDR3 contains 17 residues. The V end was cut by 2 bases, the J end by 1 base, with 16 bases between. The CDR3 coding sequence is TGTGCCAGCAGCTTATATCGAGCCCCATTGCGCACAGATACGCAGTATTTT. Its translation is CASSLYRAPLRTDTQYF. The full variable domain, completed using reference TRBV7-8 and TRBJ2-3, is GAGVSQSPRYKVAKRGQDVALRCDPISGHVSLFWYQQALGQGPEFLTYFQNEAQLDKSGLPSDRFFAERPEGSVSTLKIQRTQQEDSAVYLCASSLYRAPLRTDTQYFGPGTRLTVL.

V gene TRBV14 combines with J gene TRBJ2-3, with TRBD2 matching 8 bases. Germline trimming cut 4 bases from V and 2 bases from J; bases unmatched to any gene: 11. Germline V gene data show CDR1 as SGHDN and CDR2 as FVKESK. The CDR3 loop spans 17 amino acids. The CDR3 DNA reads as TGTGCCAGCAGCCGCGGAAAGGCGGGGGGTTACACAGATACGCAGTATTTT. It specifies CASSRGKAGGYTDTQYF.

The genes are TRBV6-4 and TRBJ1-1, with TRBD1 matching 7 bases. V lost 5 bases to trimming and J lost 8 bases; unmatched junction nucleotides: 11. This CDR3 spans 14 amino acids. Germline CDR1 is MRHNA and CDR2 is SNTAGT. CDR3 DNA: TGTGCCAGCAGTCGGACAGGCGATTCCACAGAAGCTTTCTTT. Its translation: CASSRTGDSTEAFF.